The 8 T cell receptor beta chains below were found in one sample sequenced in a study of blood T cell repertoires in COVID-19. Produced via immunoSEQ multiplex PCR; TCRdb's table is partial and in-frame only. The repertoire holds about 70,000 clones, with 86% as singletons. The sample comprised peripheral blood. The receptors stem from a man between 70 and 80 years old with active COVID-19.

The rearrangement links TRBV7-3 to TRBJ2-1; 9 bases map to TRBD2. V lost 0 bases, J lost 9 bases, and 6 bases stayed unmatched. In germline, CDR1 is SGHTA, CDR2 FQGTGA. This CDR3 has 15 amino acids. CDR3 amino acids: CASSLTRTSVGEQFF. CDR3 bases: TGTGCCAGCAGCTTAACCCGGACTAGCGTTGGTGAGCAGTTCTTC.

The chain couples TRBV7-3 to TRBJ1-1; D is possibly TRBD1 (6 bases). From germline, CDR1 is SGHTA and CDR2 FQGTGA. The CDR3 sequence is 13 residues long. V lost 5 bases to trimming and J lost 6 bases, with 13 bases between them. Here the CDR3 DNA reads TGTGCCAGCAGCCCCGGGGGGGGCTCTGAAGCTTTCTTT. This codes for CASSPGGGSEAFF.

V is TRBV28 and J is TRBJ2-2; TRBD1 is a possible D gene (7 bases). CDR3 length equals 15 residues. Trimming shortened V by 7 bases and J by 6 bases, and 18 bases separated the two germline ends. Per the germline V gene, CDR1 is MDHEN and CDR2 is SYDVKM. The CDR3 loop is CASTRRGPGAGELFF. CDR3 DNA sequence: TGTGCCAGCACCCGGAGGGGGCCTGGGGCCGGGGAGCTGTTTTTT.

The CDR3 nucleotides are TGTGCCAGCAGCTTAGCAGGGGCGGAAAACATTCAGTACTTC. Translation gives CASSLAGAENIQYF. The chain combines TRBV7-8 with TRBJ2-4, with D possibly being TRBD1 (5 bases). With 0 bases removed from V and 5 bases from J, the gap between germline ends came to 8 bases. Germline V gene lookup returns CDR1 SGHVS and CDR2 FQNEAQ. The CDR3 length is 14 residues. Full variable domain (missing parts from reference TRBV7-8 and TRBJ2-4): GAGVSQSPRYKVAKRGQDVALRCDPISGHVSLFWYQQALGQGPEFLTYFQNEAQLDKSGLPSDRFFAERPEGSVSTLKIQRTQQEDSAVYLCASSLAGAENIQYFGAGTRLSVL.

The chain links TRBV18 to TRBJ1-4; TRBD1 agrees at 7 bases. This CDR3 is 15 amino acids long. Trimming cost V 6 bases and J 8 bases; bases outside gene matches: 12. In germline, CDR1 is KGHSH, CDR2 LQKENI. The CDR3 protein is CASSRSEGAREKLFF. The CDR3 DNA is TGTGCCAGCTCTAGGTCCGAGGGGGCCCGAGAAAAACTGTTTTTT.

V and J are TRBV19 and TRBJ2-1, with 16 bases fitting TRBD2. The CDR3 runs 15 residues. CDR1 and CDR2 (germline): LNHDA, SQIVND (reference sequence). The ends lost 10 bases at V and 12 bases at J; junction bases unmatched: 12. CDR3 residues: CATASRGLAGGVQFF. The CDR3 DNA follows: TGTGCCACCGCGTCCCGGGGACTAGCGGGAGGGGTGCAGTTCTTC.

The table lists this clone with many counts. V and J are TRBV7-9 and TRBJ1-2; TRBD1 matches at 10 bases. After removal of 5 bases from V and 7 bases from J, the junction contained 7 bases not matched to a gene. Germline V gene data show CDR1 as SEHNR and CDR2 as FQNEAQ (reference sequence). The CDR3 covers 14 residues. CDR3 sequence reads: CASSGGTGVPGYTF. CDR3 sequence (DNA): TGTGCCAGCAGCGGGGGGACAGGGGTTCCTGGCTACACCTTC.

The genes are TRBV19 and TRBJ2-1; 7 bases are shared with TRBD2. J lost 4 bases, V lost 4 bases, and 10 bases had no gene match. CDR1 is LNHDA and CDR2 is SQIVND in the germline V gene (reference sequence). The CDR3 has 16 residues. For the CDR3, the DNA is TGTGCCAGTAGTAAGTGGGGGAGGGACCCTTACAATGAGCAGTTCTTC. Protein: CASSKWGRDPYNEQFF.